The T cell receptor (beta chain) under discussion was sequenced for a study of T cells in Graves' hyperthyroidism and ophthalmopathy. TCR beta CDR3 regions were amplified from RNA transcripts. An initial round of RT-PCR targeting the TCR CDR3 relied on the HTBI primer set. Each CDR3 protein gets one entry after TCRdb re-called the multiplex PCR reads with MiXCR. The sample lists hundreds of thousands of distinct CDR3 sequences, under 45% seen once, with approximately 31% in the top ten. In making diagnoses, clinical symptoms, serum thyroxine and TRAb, thyroid ultrasound and orbital computed tomography were all used. This clonotype turned up a few times. Its antigen is as yet unknown. Regarding the study as a whole: Blood also showed most of the thyroid clonotypes that were expanded above 0.001. In validation, the model predicted ophthalmopathy. These predictions came a median roughly six months before onset.

The CDR3 runs to 17 residues. CDR1 and CDR2 from the germline V gene are SGHTA and FQGNSA. Trimming stripped 4 bases from V and 4 bases from J, with 22 bases between. The clonotype was recovered from a woman aged 40 to 55 with Graves' hyperthyroidism. Sequenced material: blood. The V and J genes are TRBV7-2 and TRBJ2-5, with D possibly being TRBD2 (6 bases). DNA of the CDR3: TGTGCCAGCAGCTCCCGGAACCCAGGGAGGCGGCGAGAGACCCAGTACTTC. Translated: CASSSRNPGRRRETQYF.